This T cell receptor (beta chain) was sequenced for a study of blood T cell repertoires in COVID-19. Original data processing: Scientists estimated how many nucleated cells there were by amplifying reference gene primers. Profiled with immunoSEQ multiplex PCR; TCRdb holds only in-frame clones, not every one. For V, J and clone size, that table is used; D and trimming come from the DNA. The table includes roughly 300,000 clones, around 90% detected once. This CDR3 contains 14 residues. Trimming cost V 2 bases and J 3 bases; bases outside gene matches: 4. Germline V lookup: CDR1 SNHLY, CDR2 FYNNEI. The source material was PBMCs or T cells enriched from blood (not recorded which). The chain carries TRBV2 and TRBJ2-7; TRBD2 matches at 7 bases. The sequence derives from a woman aged 25-40 years who had recovered from COVID-19. CDR3 bases: TGTGCCAGCAGTGAACGGGGGAGGGGCTACGAGCAGTACTTC. It is translated as CASSERGRGYEQYF.